These T cell receptor beta chains were read from a single sample in a study of blood T cell repertoires in COVID-19. Using immunoSEQ multiplex PCR, the repertoire was profiled, and TCRdb retains in-frame clones only, with some absent. The repertoire holds hundreds of thousands of clones, with over 70% as singletons. Sequenced: peripheral blood. The source of these receptors is a woman in her forties or fifties with COVID-19, enrolled during active disease. CDR3s include the opening cysteine and the closing phenylalanine or tryptophan. Fields, in order: CDR3 DNA, CDR3 protein, CDR3 length, V gene, J gene, D gene, clone size. D genes are given only for firm matches. Rows may omit the clone size; those that give it use once, few, many or a size class.

CDR3nt: TGTGCCAGCAGCACCTACGACAGGGAACCCAATGAAAAACTGTTTTTT; CDR3aa: CASSTYDREPNEKLFF; len: 16; v_gene: TRBV11-3; j_gene: TRBJ1-4; d_gene: TRBD1; abundance: NA
CDR3nt: TGTGCCAGTAGTATCCCCCGCGGGGAGCAGTACTTC; CDR3aa: CASSIPRGEQYF; len: 12; v_gene: TRBV19; j_gene: TRBJ2-7; d_gene: NA; abundance: NA
CDR3nt: TGTGCCACCAGCAGAACAGGGAGGGACGAAGCTTTCTTT; CDR3aa: CATSRTGRDEAFF; len: 13; v_gene: TRBV15; j_gene: TRBJ1-1; d_gene: NA; abundance: few
CDR3nt: TGTGCCAGCAGTGACAGGGGGCGAAGTGGCTACACCTTC; CDR3aa: CASSDRGRSGYTF; len: 13; v_gene: TRBV2; j_gene: TRBJ1-2; d_gene: TRBD1; abundance: NA
CDR3nt: TGCGCCAGCAGGTCAGACAGGGAAACGAGCAATCAGCCCCAGCATTTT; CDR3aa: CASRSDRETSNQPQHF; len: 16; v_gene: TRBV10-2; j_gene: TRBJ1-5; d_gene: TRBD1; abundance: few
CDR3nt: TGCGCCAGCAGCCTAGGGATTAGCGGGAGACAATCCTACAATGAGCAGTTCTTC; CDR3aa: CASSLGISGRQSYNEQFF; len: 18; v_gene: TRBV5-1; j_gene: TRBJ2-1; d_gene: TRBD2; abundance: NA
CDR3nt: TGTGCCAGCTCACCAGAGGGGGCTCAAGGCTATGGCTACACCTTC; CDR3aa: CASSPEGAQGYGYTF; len: 15; v_gene: TRBV18; j_gene: TRBJ1-2; d_gene: TRBD1; abundance: NA
CDR3nt: TGTGCCTGGAGGCCAGCTAGCTTGTCATCCTACGAGCAGTACTTC; CDR3aa: CAWRPASLSSYEQYF; len: 15; v_gene: TRBV30; j_gene: TRBJ2-7; d_gene: NA; abundance: NA
CDR3nt: TGTGCCAGCAGTCGCCTGACTAGCGGGAATGGAGATACGCAGTATTTT; CDR3aa: CASSRLTSGNGDTQYF; len: 16; v_gene: TRBV27; j_gene: TRBJ2-3; d_gene: TRBD2; abundance: NA
CDR3nt: TGTGCCAGCAAATTTAAGGGGTTACCCTACAATGAGCAGTTCTTC; CDR3aa: CASKFKGLPYNEQFF; len: 15; v_gene: TRBV5-6; j_gene: TRBJ2-1; d_gene: NA; abundance: NA
CDR3nt: TGTGCCAGCAGCTTTAGCGGGAGGAGGACCGGGGAGCTGTTTTTT; CDR3aa: CASSFSGRRTGELFF; len: 15; v_gene: TRBV5-8; j_gene: TRBJ2-2; d_gene: TRBD2; abundance: NA
CDR3nt: TGTGCCAGCTCACTATGGACTAGCGGACATACTCACCTCCAAGAGACCCAGTACTTC; CDR3aa: CASSLWTSGHTHLQETQYF; len: 19; v_gene: TRBV18; j_gene: TRBJ2-5; d_gene: TRBD2; abundance: NA
CDR3nt: TGTGCCAGCAGTGAATGGACAGTGGGAAATTCACCCCTCCACTTT; CDR3aa: CASSEWTVGNSPLHF; len: 15; v_gene: TRBV2; j_gene: TRBJ1-6; d_gene: NA; abundance: NA
CDR3nt: TGTGCCAGTCTCCTGAACACTGAAGCTTTCTTT; CDR3aa: CASLLNTEAFF; len: 11; v_gene: TRBV19; j_gene: TRBJ1-1; d_gene: NA; abundance: NA
CDR3nt: TGTGCCACCAGTGATTTTAGGGAGGGGAGAGGAGATACGCAGTATTTT; CDR3aa: CATSDFREGRGDTQYF; len: 16; v_gene: TRBV24-1; j_gene: TRBJ2-3; d_gene: TRBD2; abundance: NA
CDR3nt: TGTGCCAGCAGTCGGGGGGGACAGCAACAAGGAGATACGCAGTATTTT; CDR3aa: CASSRGGQQQGDTQYF; len: 16; v_gene: TRBV7-2; j_gene: TRBJ2-3; d_gene: NA; abundance: NA
CDR3nt: TGCGCCAGCAGCTTGCTACTAGCGGGAGGAAAGACCCAGTACTTC; CDR3aa: CASSLLLAGGKTQYF; len: 15; v_gene: TRBV5-1; j_gene: TRBJ2-5; d_gene: TRBD2; abundance: NA
CDR3nt: TGTGCCAGTAGTAACCCGGGGGGGTCGCCCTACGAGCAGTACTTC; CDR3aa: CASSNPGGSPYEQYF; len: 15; v_gene: TRBV19; j_gene: TRBJ2-7; d_gene: TRBD2; abundance: NA
CDR3nt: TGCAGTGCGGCGGGCCCGGTCGAGCAGTACTTC; CDR3aa: CSAAGPVEQYF; len: 11; v_gene: TRBV20-1; j_gene: TRBJ2-7; d_gene: NA; abundance: NA
CDR3nt: TGCGCCAGCAGCGCGAGGAGGTGGGGAGACTATGGCTACACCTTC; CDR3aa: CASSARRWGDYGYTF; len: 15; v_gene: TRBV5-1; j_gene: TRBJ1-2; d_gene: NA; abundance: NA
CDR3nt: TGTGCCAGTCGGACGGGTGGGGCAGGGGGGACCTATGGCTACACCTTC; CDR3aa: CASRTGGAGGTYGYTF; len: 16; v_gene: TRBV2; j_gene: TRBJ1-2; d_gene: TRBD1; abundance: NA
CDR3nt: TGTGCCAGCAGCTTAGGAGGGACAGTGAACTACGAGCAGTACTTC; CDR3aa: CASSLGGTVNYEQYF; len: 15; v_gene: TRBV13; j_gene: TRBJ2-7; d_gene: TRBD1; abundance: NA
CDR3nt: TGTGCCAGCAGTTATAGGGACAGGGGGCTTTCCGAGCAGTACTTC; CDR3aa: CASSYRDRGLSEQYF; len: 15; v_gene: TRBV6-5; j_gene: TRBJ2-7; d_gene: TRBD1; abundance: NA
CDR3nt: TGTGCCACCGGGACTAGCGGGAGTTCCTACAATGAGCAGTTCTTC; CDR3aa: CATGTSGSSYNEQFF; len: 15; v_gene: TRBV19; j_gene: TRBJ2-1; d_gene: TRBD2; abundance: NA
CDR3nt: TGTGCCAGCAGTTTAGTCTCCAGCTATGGCTACACCTTC; CDR3aa: CASSLVSSYGYTF; len: 13; v_gene: TRBV28; j_gene: TRBJ1-2; d_gene: NA; abundance: few
CDR3nt: TGCGCCAGCAGTCAGTGGACTAGCGGGAGGACCCTATTTCGGAATGAGCAGTTCTTC; CDR3aa: CASSQWTSGRTLFRNEQFF; len: 19; v_gene: TRBV23-1; j_gene: TRBJ2-1; d_gene: TRBD2; abundance: NA
CDR3nt: TGTGCCAGCATGGGGGGAACCCAAGAGACCCAGTACTTC; CDR3aa: CASMGGTQETQYF; len: 13; v_gene: TRBV2; j_gene: TRBJ2-5; d_gene: NA; abundance: NA
CDR3nt: TGTGCCAGCAGTTTATTCGACCCCCGGAGGGCCTTGACAGATACGCAGTATTTT; CDR3aa: CASSLFDPRRALTDTQYF; len: 18; v_gene: TRBV27; j_gene: TRBJ2-3; d_gene: NA; abundance: NA
CDR3nt: TGCGCCAGCAGCCAAGTTCTAGCGGGAGAAGAGAGGGCGAACACCGGGGAGCTGTTTTTT; CDR3aa: CASSQVLAGEERANTGELFF; len: 20; v_gene: TRBV4-1; j_gene: TRBJ2-2; d_gene: TRBD2; abundance: few
CDR3nt: TGTGCCAGTAGTATAGCGGGAGGGGGGGGTAAGGAGCAGTTCTTC; CDR3aa: CASSIAGGGGKEQFF; len: 15; v_gene: TRBV19; j_gene: TRBJ2-1; d_gene: TRBD2; abundance: NA
CDR3nt: TGTGCCACCAGCAGGAGAACAGCGGTCTACAATGAGCAGTTCTTC; CDR3aa: CATSRRTAVYNEQFF; len: 15; v_gene: TRBV15; j_gene: TRBJ2-1; d_gene: NA; abundance: NA
CDR3nt: TGCAGCGTTGAATGGGACAGGGAAGGTCGAGCTGAAGCTTTCTTT; CDR3aa: CSVEWDREGRAEAFF; len: 15; v_gene: TRBV29-1; j_gene: TRBJ1-1; d_gene: TRBD1; abundance: NA
CDR3nt: TGCAGTGCTAGTTCTTGCGTAGGGTTCGGACTAGCGGGGGACACCGGGGAGCTGTTTTTT; CDR3aa: CSASSCVGFGLAGDTGELFF; len: 20; v_gene: TRBV20-1; j_gene: TRBJ2-2; d_gene: TRBD2; abundance: NA
CDR3nt: TGTGCCAGCAGCCGGAGCGGGCGCCTCAATGAGCAGTTCTTC; CDR3aa: CASSRSGRLNEQFF; len: 14; v_gene: TRBV7-2; j_gene: TRBJ2-1; d_gene: NA; abundance: NA
CDR3nt: TGTGCCAGCAGTTACGGCCGAAATCAGCCCCAGCATTTT; CDR3aa: CASSYGRNQPQHF; len: 13; v_gene: TRBV6-5; j_gene: TRBJ1-5; d_gene: NA; abundance: NA
CDR3nt: TGTGCCAGCTCACTACTCGCCGGGACAGGGATCTACAATGAGCAGTTCTTC; CDR3aa: CASSLLAGTGIYNEQFF; len: 17; v_gene: TRBV18; j_gene: TRBJ2-1; d_gene: TRBD1; abundance: NA
CDR3nt: TGTGCCAGTAGTATAGGACTTACCTACGAGCAGTACTTC; CDR3aa: CASSIGLTYEQYF; len: 13; v_gene: TRBV19; j_gene: TRBJ2-7; d_gene: NA; abundance: NA
CDR3nt: TGCGCCAGCACGGGCGGGAGAGGTAGAGATACGCAGTATTTT; CDR3aa: CASTGGRGRDTQYF; len: 14; v_gene: TRBV5-1; j_gene: TRBJ2-3; d_gene: TRBD2; abundance: once
CDR3nt: TGTGCCTCAACCGGGGACAGGGGATCCCCAAGCGGCTATGGCTACACCTTC; CDR3aa: CASTGDRGSPSGYGYTF; len: 17; v_gene: TRBV2; j_gene: TRBJ1-2; d_gene: TRBD1; abundance: NA
CDR3nt: TGTGCCAGCAGCACCCCGGGAACGAATTCACCCCTCCACTTT; CDR3aa: CASSTPGTNSPLHF; len: 14; v_gene: TRBV9; j_gene: TRBJ1-6; d_gene: NA; abundance: NA
CDR3nt: TGCGCCAGCGGGGAGCGGGTCGACGCGAGCGAGCAGTACTTC; CDR3aa: CASGERVDASEQYF; len: 14; v_gene: TRBV10-1; j_gene: TRBJ2-7; d_gene: NA; abundance: NA
CDR3nt: TGTGCCAGCAGCTTAAGGGGTCTAGCCAAAAACATTCAGTACTTC; CDR3aa: CASSLRGLAKNIQYF; len: 15; v_gene: TRBV7-2; j_gene: TRBJ2-4; d_gene: NA; abundance: once
CDR3nt: TGTGCCAGCAGCTTATCTCCCGTACAAGAGACCCAGTACTTC; CDR3aa: CASSLSPVQETQYF; len: 14; v_gene: TRBV7-2; j_gene: TRBJ2-5; d_gene: NA; abundance: NA
CDR3nt: TGTGCCAGTAGTATCTCCCTCTACGTAGAGACCCAGTACTTC; CDR3aa: CASSISLYVETQYF; len: 14; v_gene: TRBV19; j_gene: TRBJ2-5; d_gene: NA; abundance: NA
CDR3nt: TGTGCCAGCAGCGTTAGACAGGGGGGGACTGAAGCTTTCTTT; CDR3aa: CASSVRQGGTEAFF; len: 14; v_gene: TRBV9; j_gene: TRBJ1-1; d_gene: TRBD1; abundance: NA
CDR3nt: TGTGCCAGCAGGGGGACAGGCAACTCTGGAAACACCATATATTTT; CDR3aa: CASRGTGNSGNTIYF; len: 15; v_gene: TRBV25-1; j_gene: TRBJ1-3; d_gene: TRBD1; abundance: NA
CDR3nt: TGTGCCAGTAGTACACAGACAGGGAGAGATGGCTACACCTTC; CDR3aa: CASSTQTGRDGYTF; len: 14; v_gene: TRBV19; j_gene: TRBJ1-2; d_gene: TRBD1; abundance: NA
CDR3nt: TGTGCCAGCAGCGTAGCGGGGACAGGGTCCGGGGAGCTGTTTTTT; CDR3aa: CASSVAGTGSGELFF; len: 15; v_gene: TRBV9; j_gene: TRBJ2-2; d_gene: TRBD1; abundance: once
CDR3nt: TGTGCCATCAGTGAAGAGGGGGCTCTTAACACCGGGGAGCTGTTTTTT; CDR3aa: CAISEEGALNTGELFF; len: 16; v_gene: TRBV10-3; j_gene: TRBJ2-2; d_gene: TRBD1; abundance: NA
CDR3nt: TGTGCCAGTAGGGAGGGGAGGTCCACTGAAGCTTTCTTT; CDR3aa: CASREGRSTEAFF; len: 13; v_gene: TRBV19; j_gene: TRBJ1-1; d_gene: NA; abundance: NA